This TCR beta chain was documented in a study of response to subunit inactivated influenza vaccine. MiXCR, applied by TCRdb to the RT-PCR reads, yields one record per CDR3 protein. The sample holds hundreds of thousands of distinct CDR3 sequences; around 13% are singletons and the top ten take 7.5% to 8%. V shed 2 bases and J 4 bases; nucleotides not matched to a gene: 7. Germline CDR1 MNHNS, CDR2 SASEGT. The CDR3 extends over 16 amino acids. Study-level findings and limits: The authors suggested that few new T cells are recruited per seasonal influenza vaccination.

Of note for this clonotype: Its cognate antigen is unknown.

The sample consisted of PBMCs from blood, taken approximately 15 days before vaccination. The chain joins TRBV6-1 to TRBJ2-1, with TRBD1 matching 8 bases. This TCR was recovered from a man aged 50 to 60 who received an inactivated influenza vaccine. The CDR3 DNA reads TGTGCCAGCAGTGAATTCGGGACAGGTGGTTACAATGAGCAGTTCTTC. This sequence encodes CASSEFGTGGYNEQFF.